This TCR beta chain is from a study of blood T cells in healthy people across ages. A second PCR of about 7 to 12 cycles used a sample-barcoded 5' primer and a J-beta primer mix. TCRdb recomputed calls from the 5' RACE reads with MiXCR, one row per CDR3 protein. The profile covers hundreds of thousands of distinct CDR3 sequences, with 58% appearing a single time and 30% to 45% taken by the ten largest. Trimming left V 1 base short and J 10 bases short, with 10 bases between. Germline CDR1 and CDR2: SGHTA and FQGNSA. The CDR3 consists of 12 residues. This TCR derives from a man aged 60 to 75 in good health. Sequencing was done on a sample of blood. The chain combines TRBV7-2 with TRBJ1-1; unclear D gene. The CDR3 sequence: CASSLDPGLAFF. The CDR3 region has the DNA TGTGCCAGCAGCTTAGATCCTGGTTTAGCTTTCTTT.